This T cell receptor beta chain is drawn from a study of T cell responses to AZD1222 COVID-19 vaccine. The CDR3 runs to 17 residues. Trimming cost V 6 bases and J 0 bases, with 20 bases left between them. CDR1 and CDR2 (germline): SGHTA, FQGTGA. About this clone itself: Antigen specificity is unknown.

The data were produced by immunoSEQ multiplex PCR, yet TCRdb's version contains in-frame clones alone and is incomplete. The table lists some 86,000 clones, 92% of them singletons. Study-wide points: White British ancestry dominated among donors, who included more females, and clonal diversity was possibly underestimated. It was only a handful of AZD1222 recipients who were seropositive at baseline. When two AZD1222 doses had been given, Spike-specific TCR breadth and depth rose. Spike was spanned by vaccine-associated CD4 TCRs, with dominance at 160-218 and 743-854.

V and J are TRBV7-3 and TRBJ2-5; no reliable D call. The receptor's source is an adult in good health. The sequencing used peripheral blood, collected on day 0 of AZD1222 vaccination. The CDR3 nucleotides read TGTGCCAGCAGATGCTACCATCCGGTCGCCTACCAAGAGACCCAGTACTTC. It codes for CASRCYHPVAYQETQYF.